The T cell receptor beta chain described here comes from a study of T cell responses to AZD1222 COVID-19 vaccine. Germline CDR1 and CDR2: MNHEY and SVGAGI. This CDR3 contains 14 residues. V was pared by 0 bases and J by 7 bases, with 13 bases between. Produced via immunoSEQ multiplex PCR; TCRdb's table is partial and in-frame only. This table holds under 110,000 clones, less than 95% found once. The sequencing here drew on peripheral blood, taken 28 days after the second AZD1222 dose. The clonotype was recovered from an adult who received the AZD1222 COVID-19 vaccine. The chain uses TRBV6-5 and TRBJ2-7; either TRBD1 or TRBD2 may fit D (5 bases each). CDR3 in amino acids: CASSYSGPRSEQYF. In DNA form, the CDR3 reads TGTGCCAGCAGTTACTCGGGACCGCGGAGTGAGCAGTACTTC.